These 2 T cell receptor beta chains were sequenced from one sample in a study of response to subunit inactivated influenza vaccine. TCRdb called the RT-PCR reads again in MiXCR, with one record for every CDR3 protein. The repertoire holds about 800,000 distinct CDR3 sequences, with 21% as singletons. The sequenced sample was PBMCs from blood, obtained about 5 days after vaccination. The source is a man in his forties or fifties who received an inactivated influenza vaccine.

This chain links TRBV10-3 with TRBJ2-1, with 7 bases that match TRBD1. The CDR3 extends over 15 amino acids. J was trimmed by 0 bases and V by 7 bases; bases with no gene match: 6. From germline, CDR1 is ENHRY and CDR2 SYGVKD. CDR3: CAIKTGESSYNEQFF. In nucleotides, the CDR3 is TGTGCCATCAAAACAGGGGAGAGCTCCTACAATGAGCAGTTCTTC.

The table lists this clonotype with a few counts. V usage is TRBV2 and J usage is TRBJ2-1; D perhaps matches TRBD1 (5 bases). The V end lost 6 bases, the J end lost 0 bases, and 24 bases lay between the germline ends. This CDR3 is 19 amino acids long. The germline gives CDR1 SNHLY, CDR2 FYNNEI. The CDR3 loop is CASRRDRNQPLSSYNEQFF. In DNA, the CDR3 is TGTGCCAGCAGGAGAGACAGAAACCAGCCATTGAGCTCCTACAATGAGCAGTTCTTC.